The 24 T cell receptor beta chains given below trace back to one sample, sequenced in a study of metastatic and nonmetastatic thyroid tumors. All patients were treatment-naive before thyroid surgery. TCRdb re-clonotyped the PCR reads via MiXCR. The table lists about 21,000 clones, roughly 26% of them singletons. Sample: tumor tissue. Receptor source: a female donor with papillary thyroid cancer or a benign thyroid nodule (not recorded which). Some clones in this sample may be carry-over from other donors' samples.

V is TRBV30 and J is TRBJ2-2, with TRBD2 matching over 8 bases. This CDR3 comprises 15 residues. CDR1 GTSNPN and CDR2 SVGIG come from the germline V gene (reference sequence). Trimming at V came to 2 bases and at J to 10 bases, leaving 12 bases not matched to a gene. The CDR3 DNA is TGTGCCTGGAGTAGCGGGAGAAGTAACACCTTGGAGCTGTTTTTT. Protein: CAWSSGRSNTLELFF.

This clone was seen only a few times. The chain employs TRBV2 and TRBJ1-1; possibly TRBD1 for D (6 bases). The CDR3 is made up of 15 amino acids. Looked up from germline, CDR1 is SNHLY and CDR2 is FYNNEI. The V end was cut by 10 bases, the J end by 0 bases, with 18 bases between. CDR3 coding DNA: TGTGCCAACAGAGCAGGGGCGGGGATGAACACTGAAGCTTTCTTT. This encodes CANRAGAGMNTEAFF.

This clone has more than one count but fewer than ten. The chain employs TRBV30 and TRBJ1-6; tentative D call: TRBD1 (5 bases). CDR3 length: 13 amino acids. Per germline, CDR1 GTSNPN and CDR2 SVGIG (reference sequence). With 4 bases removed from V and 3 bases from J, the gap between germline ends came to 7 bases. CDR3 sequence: CAWTGNYNSPLHF. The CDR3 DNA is TGTGCCTGGACAGGGAACTATAATTCACCCCTCCACTTT.

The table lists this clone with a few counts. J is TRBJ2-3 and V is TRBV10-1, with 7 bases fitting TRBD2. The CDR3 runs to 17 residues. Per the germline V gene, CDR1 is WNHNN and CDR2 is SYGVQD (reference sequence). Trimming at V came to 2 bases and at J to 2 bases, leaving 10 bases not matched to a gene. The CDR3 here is CASSEGYREAVTDTQYF. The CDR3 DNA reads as TGCGCCAGCAGTGAGGGCTACCGGGAGGCGGTCACAGATACGCAGTATTTT.

The CDR3: CSASTSGKRYEQFF. The CDR3 DNA sequence: TGCAGTGCTAGCACTAGCGGGAAACGGTATGAGCAGTTCTTC. The chain couples TRBV20-1 to TRBJ2-1, with 10 bases lining up with TRBD2. Trimming removed 3 bases from V and 8 bases from J; junction bases left unmatched: 7. The CDR3 is made up of 14 amino acids. Germline V lookup: CDR1 DFQATT, CDR2 SNEGSKA (reference sequence).

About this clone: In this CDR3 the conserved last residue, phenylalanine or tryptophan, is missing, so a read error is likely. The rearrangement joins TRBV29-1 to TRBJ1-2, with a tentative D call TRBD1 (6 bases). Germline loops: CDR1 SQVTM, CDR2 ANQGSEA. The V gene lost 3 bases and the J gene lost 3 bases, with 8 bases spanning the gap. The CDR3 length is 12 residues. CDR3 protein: CSVDTGHYGYTL. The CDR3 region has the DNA TGCAGCGTTGACACAGGGCACTATGGCTACACCTTA.

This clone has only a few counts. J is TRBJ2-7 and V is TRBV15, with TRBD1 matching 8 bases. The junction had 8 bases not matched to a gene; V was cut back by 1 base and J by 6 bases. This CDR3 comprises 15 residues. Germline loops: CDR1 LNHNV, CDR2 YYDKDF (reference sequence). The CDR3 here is CATSRGGQGSGEQYF. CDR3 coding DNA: TGTGCCACCAGCAGAGGAGGACAGGGATCGGGCGAGCAGTACTTC.

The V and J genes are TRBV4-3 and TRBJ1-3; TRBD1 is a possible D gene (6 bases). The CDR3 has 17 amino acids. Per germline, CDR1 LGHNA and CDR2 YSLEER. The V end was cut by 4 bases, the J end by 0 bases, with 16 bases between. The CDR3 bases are TGCGCCAGCAGCCGGAAATGGGGGGGCCCCTCTGGAAACACCATATATTTT. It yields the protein CASSRKWGGPSGNTIYF.

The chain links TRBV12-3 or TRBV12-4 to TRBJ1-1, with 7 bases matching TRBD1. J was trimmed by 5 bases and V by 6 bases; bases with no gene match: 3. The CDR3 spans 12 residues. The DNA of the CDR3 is TGTGCCAGCAGCTCAGGGGGGACTGAAGCTTTCTTT. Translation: CASSSGGTEAFF.

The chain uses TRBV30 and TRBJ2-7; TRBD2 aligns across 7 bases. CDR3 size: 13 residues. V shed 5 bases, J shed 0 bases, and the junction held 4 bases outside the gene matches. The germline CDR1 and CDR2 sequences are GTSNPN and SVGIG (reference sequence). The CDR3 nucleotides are TGTGCCTGGCGAGCGGGGCTCTCCTACGAGCAGTACTTC. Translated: CAWRAGLSYEQYF.

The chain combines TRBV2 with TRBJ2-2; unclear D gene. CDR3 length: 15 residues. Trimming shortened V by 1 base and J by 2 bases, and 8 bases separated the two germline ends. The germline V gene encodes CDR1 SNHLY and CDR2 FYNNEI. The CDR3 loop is CASSEGQANTGELFF. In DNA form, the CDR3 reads TGTGCCAGCAGTGAAGGGCAGGCTAACACCGGGGAGCTGTTTTTT.

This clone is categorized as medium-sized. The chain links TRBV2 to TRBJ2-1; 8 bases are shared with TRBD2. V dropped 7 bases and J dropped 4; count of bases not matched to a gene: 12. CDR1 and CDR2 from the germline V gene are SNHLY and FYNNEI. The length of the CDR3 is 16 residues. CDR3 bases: TGTGCCAGCAAGGGGTTGGCGGGAGGAGCTTACAATGAGCAGTTCTTC. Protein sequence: CASKGLAGGAYNEQFF.

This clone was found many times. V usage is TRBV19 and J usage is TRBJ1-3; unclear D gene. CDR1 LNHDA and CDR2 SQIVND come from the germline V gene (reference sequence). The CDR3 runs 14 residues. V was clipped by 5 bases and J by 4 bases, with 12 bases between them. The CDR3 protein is CASSPGEGGNTIYF. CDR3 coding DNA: TGTGCCAGTAGTCCCGGGGAGGGCGGAAACACCATATATTTT. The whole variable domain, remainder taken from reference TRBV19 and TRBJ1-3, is DGGITQSPKYLFRKEGQNVTLSCEQNLNHDAMYWYRQDPGQGLRLIYYSQIVNDFQKGDIAEGYSVSREKKESFPLTVTSAQKNPTAFYLCASSPGEGGNTIYFGEGSWLTVV.

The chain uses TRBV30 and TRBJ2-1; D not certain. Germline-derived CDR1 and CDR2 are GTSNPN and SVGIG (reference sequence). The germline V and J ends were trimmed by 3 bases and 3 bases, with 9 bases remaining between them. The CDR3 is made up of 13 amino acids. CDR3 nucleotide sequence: TGTGCCTGGAGGGTGAGTAGCTACAATGAGCAGTTCTTC. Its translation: CAWRVSSYNEQFF.

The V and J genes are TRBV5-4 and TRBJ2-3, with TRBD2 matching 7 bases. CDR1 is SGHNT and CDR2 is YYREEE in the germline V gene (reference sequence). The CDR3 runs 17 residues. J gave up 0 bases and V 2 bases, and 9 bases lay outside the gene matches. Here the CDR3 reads CASSFILASRSTDTQYF. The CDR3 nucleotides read TGTGCCAGCAGCTTTATACTAGCGTCCCGGAGCACAGATACGCAGTATTTT.

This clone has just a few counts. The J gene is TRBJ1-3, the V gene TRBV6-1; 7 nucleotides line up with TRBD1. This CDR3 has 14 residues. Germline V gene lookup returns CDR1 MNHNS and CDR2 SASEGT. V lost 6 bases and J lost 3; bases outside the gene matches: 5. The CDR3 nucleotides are TGTGCCAGCAGGCCGACAGGGCTTGGAAACACCATATATTTT. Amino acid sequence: CASRPTGLGNTIYF.

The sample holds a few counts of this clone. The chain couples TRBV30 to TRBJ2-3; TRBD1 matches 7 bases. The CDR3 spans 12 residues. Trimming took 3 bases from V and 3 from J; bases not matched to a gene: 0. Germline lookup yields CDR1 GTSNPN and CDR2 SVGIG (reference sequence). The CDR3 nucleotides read TGTGCCTGGAGCAGGGGGACAGATACGCAGTATTTT. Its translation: CAWSRGTDTQYF.

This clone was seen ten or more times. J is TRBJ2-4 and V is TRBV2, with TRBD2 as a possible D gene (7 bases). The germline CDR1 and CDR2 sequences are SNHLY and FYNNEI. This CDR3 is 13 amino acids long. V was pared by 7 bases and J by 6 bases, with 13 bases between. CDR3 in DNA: TGTGCCAGCACTCGAGGGGGGGCAAACATTCAGTACTTC. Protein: CASTRGGANIQYF. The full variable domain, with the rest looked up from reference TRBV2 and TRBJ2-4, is EPEVTQTPSHQVTQMGQEVILRCVPISNHLYFYWYRQILGQKVEFLVSFYNNEISEKSEIFDDQFSVERPDGSNFTLKIRSTKLEDSAMYFCASTRGGANIQYFGAGTRLSVL.

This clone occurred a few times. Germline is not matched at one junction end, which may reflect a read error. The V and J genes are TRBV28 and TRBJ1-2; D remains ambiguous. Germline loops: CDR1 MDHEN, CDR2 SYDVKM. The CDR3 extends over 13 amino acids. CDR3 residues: CASRAIHLDGYTF. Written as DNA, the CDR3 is TGTGCCAGCAGGGCCATCCATCTTGATGGATACACCTTC.

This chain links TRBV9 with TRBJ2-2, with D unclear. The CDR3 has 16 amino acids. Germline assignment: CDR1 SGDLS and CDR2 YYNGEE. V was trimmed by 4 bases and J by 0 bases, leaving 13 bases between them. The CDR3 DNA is TGTGCCAGCAGCACCCTCTTAAACGCGAACACCGGGGAGCTGTTTTTT. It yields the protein CASSTLLNANTGELFF.

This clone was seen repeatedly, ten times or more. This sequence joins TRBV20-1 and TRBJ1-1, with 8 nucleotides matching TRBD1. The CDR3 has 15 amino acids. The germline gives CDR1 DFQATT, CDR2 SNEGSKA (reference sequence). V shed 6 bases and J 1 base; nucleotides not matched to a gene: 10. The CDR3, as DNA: TGCAGTGCGCCCTACCCCACAGGGGGGAACACTGAAGCTTTCTTT. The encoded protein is CSAPYPTGGNTEAFF.

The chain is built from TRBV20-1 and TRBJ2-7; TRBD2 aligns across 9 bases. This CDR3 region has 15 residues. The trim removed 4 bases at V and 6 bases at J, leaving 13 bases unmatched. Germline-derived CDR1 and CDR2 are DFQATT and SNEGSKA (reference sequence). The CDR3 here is CSATPSGMGRGEQYF. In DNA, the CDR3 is TGCAGTGCTACCCCTAGCGGGATGGGGCGGGGCGAGCAGTACTTC.

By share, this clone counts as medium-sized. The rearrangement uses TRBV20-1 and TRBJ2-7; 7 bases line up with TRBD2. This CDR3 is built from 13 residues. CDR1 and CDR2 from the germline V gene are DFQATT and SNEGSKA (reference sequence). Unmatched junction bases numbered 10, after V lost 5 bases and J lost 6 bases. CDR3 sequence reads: CSAAPSGKVEQYF. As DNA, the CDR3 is TGCAGTGCTGCCCCCAGCGGGAAGGTCGAGCAGTACTTC.

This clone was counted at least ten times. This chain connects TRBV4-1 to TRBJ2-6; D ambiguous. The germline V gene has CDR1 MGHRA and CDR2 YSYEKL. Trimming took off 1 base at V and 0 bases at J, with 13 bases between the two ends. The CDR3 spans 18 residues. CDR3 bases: TGCGCCAGCAGCCAAGGATGTGTCAGAAGCTCTGGGGCCAACGTCCTGACTTTC. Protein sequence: CASSQGCVRSSGANVLTF.